This paragraph reports one TCR beta chain. Its antigen remains unidentified. The data were obtained in a study of chemoradiotherapy in HPV16-positive cancers. Study background: Candidate HPV-specific T-cell clones and common TCR motifs came from functional assays in two HPV16-positive patients. Study findings and constraints: Functional assays defining HPV-specific T cells used only a couple of HPV16-positive patients. During treatment, candidate HPV-specific clones and E7-related motifs expanded in tumor.

Assay used: immunoSEQ multiplex PCR; TCRdb lists only in-frame clones, some missing. The table lists approximately 11,000 clones, around 90% of them singletons. CDR3 size: 16 residues. Trimming removed 0 bases from V and 0 bases from J; junction bases left unmatched: 2. Germline CDR1 SGDLS, CDR2 YYNGEE. The chain links TRBV9 to TRBJ1-3; 8 bases align to TRBD1. The sample was taken from a patient who underwent chemoradiotherapy. The TCR comes from a human donor with HPV-associated anogenital cancer. DNA of the CDR3: TGTGCCAGCAGCGTAGGAGACAGGGGCTCTGGAAACACCATATATTTT. Protein: CASSVGDRGSGNTIYF.